This T cell receptor (beta chain) emerged from a study of beta chain features in type 1 diabetes (dated by TCRdb to 2016 to 2019). A note on the overall study: Patients and healthy donors did not differ in mean age, gender distribution, total cell number or subset yield. Naive and central memory subsets were obtained from all 30 or so donors, but regulatory and stem cell-like memory subsets were isolated from only 8 patients and roughly eight healthy donors. Across all samples, around 100 million sorted cells were examined, and cell number per subset correlated strongly with RNA yield. The study compared TCRB repertoires of sorted circulating CD4+ T cell subsets between recently diagnosed type 1 diabetes patients and matched healthy donors.

A single peripheral blood draw of 95 to 150 mL on average was collected from each donor into heparinised tubes. Using a panel that included CD45RO, CCR7, CD25, CD127, CD95 and CD27, naive, central memory, regulatory and stem cell-like memory CD4+ T cells were sorted on a BD FACSAria II. Purity was above 95% for every sorted population. PBMCs were isolated immediately by Lymphoprep density gradient centrifugation and stained directly without culture. Samples were stained and sorted in pairs, with one healthy donor and one patient per experiment, so that batch effects were minimized. The research as a whole found: In all four CD4+ subsets, TCRB CDR3 length was moderately but significantly shorter in type 1 diabetes patients. Sequencing cDNA rather than genomic DNA could over-represent highly expressing activated cells, although activation and CD3 levels did not differ between groups. At VDJ recombination sites, type 1 diabetes patients had fewer insertions and more deleted nucleotides, which implies abnormalities in thymic rearrangement. Because small numbers of individuals were included in the HLA sub-analyses, any influence of HLA type on TCRB rearrangement was left unresolved. Shorter templates might be favored by PCR, yet because patient and control samples were amplified and corrected together, any such skew would affect both groups equally. The naive, central memory and regulatory TCRB repertoires appeared to resemble one another more closely among patients than among healthy donors.

As to this clone: What this receptor recognizes is not known. Within one base of it there is no much larger clone, and no base qualities were kept.

All of the isolated RNA was reverse transcribed with the High Capacity cDNA Reverse Transcription Kit, so expressed TCRB transcripts were sequenced. Deep immunoSEQ sequencing was performed on naive, central memory and regulatory T cell samples, with an average of roughly 3.3 million total reads per sample. After sorted cells were lysed in RLT buffer, RNA was extracted with DNase-treated RNeasy Micro or Mini kits, with the choice depending on cell number. Each cell subset was processed on its own to prevent cross-contamination, while patient and healthy donor samples were processed together. Using the immunoSEQ multiplex PCR, TCRB sequences were amplified from cDNA into 87-bp fragments spanning the CDR3 region. Sequencing of the amplicons was performed on the Illumina HiSeq platform. The original methods were these. PCR bias was corrected computationally using synthetic template baselines, and reads within Hamming distance 2 were collapsed, with unmergeable singletons discarded. Reads were aligned against IMGT so that V, D and J genes, CDR3 length and insertions or deletions at six rearrangement sites could be assigned. Within each subset, clonotype counts were normalized to the number of sorted cells before true diversity and Gini coefficients were calculated with the tcR R package. Repertoire sharing was quantified using the overlap coefficient calculated on TCRB nucleotide sequences. Out-of-frame TCRB sequences from naive cells were analyzed to stand in for the pre-selection repertoire. Not all clones reach the TCRdb copy of this immuneACCESS table, which keeps in-frame sequences only. Checked studies attribute under half of the gap to unresolved V genes and leave the rest unexplained. From that table come the V and J calls and clone size; the DNA was used to work out D and trimming. The sample has 500,000 to 800,000 clones on record, 12% of them singletons. The leading ten clones occupy around 0.12% of the sample.

The germline V gene specifies LGHNA as CDR1 and YSLEER as CDR2. Its CDR3 holds 16 amino acids, cysteine through phenylalanine. CDR3 DNA is the only sequence kept; it has 48 bases, read in frame from the first base. V is pruned by 1 base and J by 3 bases, leaving 5 bases of the junction without a gene match. Material for sequencing was naive CD4+ T cells from blood. The sample's cell subset or site label, in plain terms: true naive CD4+ T cells. The chain links TRBV4-3 with TRBJ1-5, and 8 bases in between align with TRBD1. The origin of this receptor is a man younger than 45 with type 1 diabetes. DNA sequence: TGCGCCAGCAGCCAAGTGACAGGGGTCCCCAATCAGCCCCAGCATTTT. The translation is CASSQVTGVPNQPQHF.